This T cell receptor beta chain was obtained from a study of radiation and T cells in renal cell carcinoma. Germline loops: CDR1 MGHRA, CDR2 YSYEKL. Trimming took 6 bases from V and 6 from J; bases not matched to a gene: 19. The CDR3 consists of 18 residues. Time point described: blood 2 weeks post-SBRT. The treatment was: 15 Gy SBRT to primary tumor, nephrectomy 4 weeks later. This clone occurred a few times. Sequencing was performed with immunoSEQ multiplex PCR; in TCRdb, only in-frame clones are kept and a portion is missing. The repertoire has 70,000 or so clones, about 80% of them found once; the top ten carry approximately 5%.

This receptor was identified in a man aged 55 to 70 with renal cell carcinoma. The sequencing used blood, collected from a patient whose treatment included radiotherapy and nephrectomy. The chain recombines TRBV4-1 with TRBJ2-5; 10 nucleotides agree with TRBD2. This chain's CDR3 is CASSATPAGGPSRKTQYF. CDR3 nucleotides: TGCGCCAGCAGTGCCACTCCAGCGGGAGGGCCGAGCAGAAAGACCCAGTACTTC.